This TCR beta chain was documented in a study of blood T cell repertoires in COVID-19. The overall study: The samples span acute and convalescent COVID-19 from the United States, Italy and Spain. Sources were T cells, B-cell-depleted T cells, or PBMCs; the material itself was cDNA or gDNA.

Authors' data handling: Researchers report that nucleated cell counts were estimated from reference gene primer amplification. TCRdb keeps only in-frame clones here, not all; method: immunoSEQ multiplex PCR. Clone size and the V and J calls come from that table; the DNA yielded D and trimming. In the table there are hundreds of thousands of clones, 80% to 90% of which are singletons. Germline CDR1 and CDR2: MDHEN and SYDVKM. The V gene lost 6 bases and the J gene lost 3 bases, with 12 bases spanning the gap. The CDR3 has 14 residues. The sequence derives from a man between 35 and 55 years old with acute or convalescent COVID-19. This chain joins TRBV28 and TRBJ1-3, with D possibly matching TRBD1 (6 bases). What was sequenced was peripheral blood. The CDR3 here is CASRTQGVGNTIYF. CDR3 coding DNA: TGTGCCAGCAGAACACAGGGTGTTGGAAACACCATATATTTT.